The next 28 T cell receptor beta chains were all read from a single sample in a study of identical twins. MiXCR was run by TCRdb on the 5' RACE reads, yielding one entry per CDR3 protein. The sample has some 1,700,000 distinct CDR3 sequences; about 31% are singletons. The sample consisted of cord blood. These receptors all come from a newborn girl in good health.

Details on this clonotype: One end of the junction varies from germline; a read error may be responsible. The V gene is TRBV14, the J gene TRBJ2-5, with D unresolved. Germline CDR1 reads SGHDN; CDR2 reads FVKESK. CDR3 size: 14 residues. The CDR3, as DNA: TGTGCCAGCAGCCAAGCTACAGCACAAGGGACCCAGTACTTC. This gives the protein CASSQATAQGTQYF.

This clonotype was counted many times. V and J are TRBV7-9 and TRBJ2-1; tentatively, D is TRBD1 (6 bases). The V gene's germline CDR1 is SEHNR and CDR2 FQNEAQ (reference sequence). The CDR3 covers 14 residues. The V and J ends lost 0 bases and 6 bases respectively, with 9 bases between them. The DNA for the CDR3 is TGTGCCAGCAGCTTAGCGGGGGCTTTCAATGAGCAGTTCTTC. It yields the protein CASSLAGAFNEQFF.

The V and J genes are TRBV12-3 or TRBV12-4 and TRBJ2-1, with D uncertain. The V end was cut by 5 bases, the J end by 0 bases, with 8 bases between. The CDR3 loop spans 14 amino acids. CDR3 sequence (DNA): TGTGCCAGCAGTCGTAGCTACTCCTACAATGAGCAGTTCTTC. Amino acids: CASSRSYSYNEQFF.

The chain joins TRBV20-1 to TRBJ2-7; 9 bases agree with TRBD1. Germline loops: CDR1 DFQATT, CDR2 SNEGSKA (reference sequence). The CDR3 spans 16 residues. Trimming cost V 7 bases and J 0 bases; bases outside gene matches: 13. CDR3 in amino acids: CSGFLPGQGSSYEQYF. The CDR3 region has the DNA TGCAGTGGGTTTTTGCCGGGACAGGGAAGCTCCTACGAGCAGTACTTC.

The V gene is TRBV6-2 or TRBV6-3, the J gene TRBJ2-1; TRBD1 agrees at 10 bases. CDR1 is MNHEY and CDR2 is SVGEGT in the germline V gene. The V segment lost 2 bases and the J segment 10 bases; nucleotides outside the gene matches: 8. This CDR3 is built from 15 residues. CDR3 residues: CASSYGTGANYEQFF. The DNA for the CDR3 is TGTGCCAGCAGTTACGGGACAGGGGCTAACTACGAGCAGTTCTTC.

The chain recombines TRBV21-1 with TRBJ2-7; the D segment call TRBD2 is taken from the table without a DNA check. TRBV21-1 is an annotated pseudogene. The CDR3 runs to 18 residues. In DNA form, the CDR3 reads TGTGCCAGCAGCAAAGCCCCTAAAGAGCGGGAGACGCGCTACGAGCAGTACTTC. It yields the protein CASSKAPKERETRYEQYF.

The V gene is TRBV25-1, the J gene TRBJ1-5; tentatively, D is TRBD1 (5 bases). Deletions cut 3 bases from V and 5 bases from J, with 14 bases between. The germline V gene encodes CDR1 MGHDK and CDR2 SYGVNS. The CDR3 is 15 amino acids. As DNA, the CDR3 is TGTGCCAGCAGTGATTGGGCGACAGATGATCAGCCCCAGCATTTT. It translates to CASSDWATDDQPQHF.

The chain combines TRBV20-1 with TRBJ1-2; possibly TRBD1 for D (5 bases). Germline assignment: CDR1 DFQATT and CDR2 SNEGSKA (reference sequence). This CDR3 has 11 residues. CDR3 amino acids: CIGRGGMGYTF. Written as DNA, the CDR3 is TGCATCGGGCGGGGGGGAATGGGCTACACCTTC.

V gene TRBV21-1 combines with J gene TRBJ2-2; the table's D call, TRBD2, was not checked against the DNA. TRBV21-1 is labeled a pseudogene. This CDR3 has 16 residues. The CDR3 region is CASSNPSGRNTGELFF. CDR3 sequence (DNA): TGTGCCAGCAGCAACCCTAGCGGGAGGAACACCGGGGAGCTGTTTTTT.

This chain uses TRBV20-1 with TRBJ2-3, with TRBD1 as a possible D gene (5 bases). Trimming stripped 5 bases from V and 5 bases from J, with 17 bases between. Germline V lookup: CDR1 DFQATT, CDR2 SNEGSKA (reference sequence). This CDR3 contains 14 residues. This CDR3 reads CSARLAVRGDTQYF. The CDR3 DNA follows: TGCAGTGCTCGGCTCGCCGTTAGGGGAGATACGCAGTATTTT.

The chain links TRBV25-1 to TRBJ2-7, with 7 bases fitting TRBD1. The J call may not be correct, given that the DNA end is closer to TRBJ2-5. Germline-derived CDR1 and CDR2 are MGHDK and SYGVNS. CDR3 length: 14 amino acids. The chain's CDR3 is CASSEPDREETQYF. CDR3 nucleotide sequence: TGTGCCAGCAGTGAACCAGACAGGGAAGAGACCCAGTACTTC.

The J gene is TRBJ1-5, the V gene TRBV20-1; D unresolved. V was shortened by 1 base and J by 0 bases, with 10 bases between the two germline ends. The germline V gene encodes CDR1 DFQATT and CDR2 SNEGSKA (reference sequence). CDR3 length equals 15 residues. The CDR3 DNA reads TGCAGTGCTAGAGCGAAGACATTTAGCAATCAGCCCCAGCATTTT. It is translated as CSARAKTFSNQPQHF.

This chain joins TRBV6-5 and TRBJ1-1; unclear D gene. The CDR3 covers 14 residues. Germline loops: CDR1 MNHEY, CDR2 SVGAGI. The V end was cut by 6 bases, the J end by 3 bases, with 14 bases between. CDR3 bases: TGTGCCAGCAGGGAGGGTGGGAGGTACACTGAAGCTTTCTTT. Encoded protein: CASREGGRYTEAFF.

This clonotype showed up just a few times. The chain links TRBV7-9 to TRBJ2-3; 9 nucleotides line up with TRBD1. V lost 5 bases to trimming and J lost 4 bases; unmatched junction nucleotides: 4. There are 14 residues in the CDR3. Per germline, CDR1 SEHNR and CDR2 FQNEAQ (reference sequence). The CDR3 sequence: CASSTRQGADTQYF. CDR3 nucleotides: TGTGCCAGCAGCACGAGACAGGGGGCAGATACGCAGTATTTT.

This clonotype has a count of ten or more. The chain employs TRBV30 and TRBJ2-3; D may match TRBD1 or TRBD2 (5 bases each). V was trimmed by 0 bases and J by 4 bases, leaving 8 bases between them. Per germline, CDR1 GTSNPN and CDR2 SVGIG (reference sequence). This CDR3 comprises 13 residues. The CDR3: CAWSVRGADTQYF. DNA of the CDR3: TGTGCCTGGAGTGTGAGGGGCGCAGATACGCAGTATTTT.

This clonotype turned up a few times. The V and J genes are TRBV20-1 and TRBJ1-5; possible D gene TRBD1, 5 bases. CDR3 size: 15 residues. Between the trimmed V and J ends, which lost 2 bases and 0 bases, there was a span of 11 bases. Germline V lookup: CDR1 DFQATT, CDR2 SNEGSKA (reference sequence). CDR3 sequence (DNA): TGCAGTGCTAGATGGGACTGGTATAGCAATCAGCCCCAGCATTTT. Residues: CSARWDWYSNQPQHF.

This clonotype appeared a few times. The gene calls are TRBV11-2 and TRBJ1-4, with 9 bases that match TRBD1. The V gene end was trimmed by 3 bases and the J gene end by 7 bases; junction bases not matched to a gene: 6. Germline V CDR1 and CDR2: SGHAT, FQNNGV. CDR3 length: 15 residues. DNA for the CDR3: TGTGCCAGCAGCTTTGGGGACAGGGTCGCTGAAAAACTGTTTTTT. Amino acids: CASSFGDRVAEKLFF.

The V call is TRBV12-3 or TRBV12-4, the J call TRBJ1-1; possibly TRBD1 for D (5 bases). V was shortened by 3 bases and J by 6 bases, with 14 bases between the two germline ends. The CDR3 contains 14 residues. Here the CDR3 reads CASSFNSRVSEAFF. CDR3 DNA sequence: TGTGCCAGCAGTTTCAACTCCAGGGTCTCTGAAGCTTTCTTT.

This clonotype was seen a few times. The chain uses TRBV14 and TRBJ2-4; D uncertain. The CDR3 loop spans 12 amino acids. Trimming removed 1 base from V and 7 bases from J, with 5 bases in between. CDR1 SGHDN and CDR2 FVKESK come from the germline V gene. The CDR3 is CASSQVVNIQYF. CDR3 bases: TGTGCCAGCAGCCAAGTGGTGAACATTCAGTACTTC.

This sequence joins TRBV4-1 and TRBJ2-2; D might be TRBD2 (6 bases). The germline CDR1 and CDR2 sequences are MGHRA and YSYEKL. With 4 bases removed from V and 3 bases from J, the gap between germline ends came to 9 bases. The CDR3 is 14 amino acids. DNA of the CDR3: TGCGCCAGCAGCCCGTCTAGCGACACCGGGGAGCTGTTTTTT. Protein sequence: CASSPSSDTGELFF.

The rearrangement joins TRBV5-6 to TRBJ2-3; 13 nucleotides agree with TRBD2. The CDR3 extends over 17 amino acids. J lost 2 bases, V lost 7 bases, and 10 bases had no gene match. Germline V gene sequence: CDR1 SGHDT, CDR2 YYEEEE. The CDR3 coding sequence is TGTGCCAGCCTACGAGGGGGACTAGCGGGAAACACAGATACGCAGTATTTT. Protein product: CASLRGGLAGNTDTQYF.

The chain is built from TRBV9 and TRBJ1-2; D gene ambiguous. Trimming stripped 4 bases from V and 4 bases from J, with 17 bases between. There are 15 residues in the CDR3. The V gene's germline CDR1 is SGDLS and CDR2 YYNGEE. The CDR3 region is CASSIAGSHLYGYTF. DNA of the CDR3: TGTGCCAGCAGCATAGCCGGGTCGCACCTCTATGGCTACACCTTC.

Only a few counts were recorded for this clonotype. V usage is TRBV6-1 and J usage is TRBJ1-2; D is unresolved. The CDR3 totals 12 residues. Looked up from germline, CDR1 is MNHNS and CDR2 is SASEGT. Trimming removed 3 bases at V and 4 bases at J, with 6 bases between. Here the CDR3 DNA reads TGTGCCAGCAGTGACAGTCCCTATGGCTACACCTTC. Encoded protein: CASSDSPYGYTF.

This clonotype was detected a few times. The V gene is TRBV12-3 or TRBV12-4, the J gene TRBJ2-7, with TRBD2 matching over 10 bases. Trimming removed 0 bases from V and 5 bases from J; junction bases left unmatched: 7. This CDR3 spans 16 amino acids. CDR3 coding DNA: TGTGCCAGCAGTTTAGCGCTTAGGCTAGCGGGGGACGAGCAGTACTTC. Translated: CASSLALRLAGDEQYF.

The chain links TRBV15 to TRBJ2-7, with D perhaps TRBD1 (6 bases). The CDR3 spans 14 residues. Germline V gene sequence: CDR1 LNHNV, CDR2 YYDKDF (reference sequence). V gave up 4 bases and J gave up 4 bases, with 14 bases separating them. CDR3 protein: CATSKGQGRYEQYF. The CDR3 nucleotides are TGTGCCACCAGCAAGGGTCAGGGGCGGTACGAGCAGTACTTC.

The rearrangement uses TRBV24-1 and TRBJ2-5; the D is unclear. The CDR3 sequence is 13 residues long. Germline assignment: CDR1 KGHDR and CDR2 SFDVKD. The germline V and J ends were trimmed by 2 bases and 11 bases, with 14 bases remaining between them. This CDR3 reads CATSDYAYNEQYF. CDR3 nucleotides: TGTGCCACCAGTGATTACGCGTACAATGAGCAGTACTTC.

This clonotype was recorded a few times. The chain joins TRBV29-1 to TRBJ1-1; D gene unclear. Germline V gives CDR1 SQVTM, CDR2 ANQGSEA. The ends were cut back, 7 bases at V and 5 bases at J, with 11 bases in the middle. The CDR3 totals 11 residues. The DNA of the CDR3 is TGCAGCGCCCTGGACGGGACTGAAGCTTTCTTT. This gives the protein CSALDGTEAFF.

A remark on this clonotype: A junction end diverges from the germline sequence, so it may reflect a read error. The gene calls are TRBV5-1 and TRBJ2-4; maybe TRBD1 (6 bases). Per germline, CDR1 SGHRS and CDR2 YFSETQ. The CDR3 extends over 15 amino acids. The CDR3 loop reads CASSLQGIAKNIQHF. The CDR3 DNA is TGCGCCAGCAGCTTACAGGGAATAGCCAAAAACATTCAGCACTTC. Using reference TRBV5-1 and TRBJ2-4 for the parts outside the CDR3, the full variable domain is KAGVTQTPRYLIKTRGQQVTLSCSPISGHRSVSWYQQTPGQGLQFLFEYFSETQRNKGNFPGRFSGRQFSNSRSEMNVSTLELGDSALYLCASSLQGIAKNIQHFGAGTRLSVL.